These 8 T cell receptor beta chains were all obtained from the same sample, sequenced in a study of identical twins. MiXCR, applied by TCRdb to the 5' RACE reads, yields one record per CDR3 protein. Of 300,000 to 350,000 distinct CDR3 sequences listed, around 12% are singletons. These data are also associated with another study on yellow fever vaccine responses in identical twins.

Sequencing was carried out using CD8+ T cells sorted from blood. Receptor source: a woman aged 18-30 years in good health.

V usage is TRBV5-1 and J usage is TRBJ1-4, with TRBD1 matching 7 bases. The CDR3 is 15 amino acids. The ends lost 2 bases at V and 3 bases at J; junction bases unmatched: 4. CDR1 is SGHRS and CDR2 is YFSETQ in the germline V gene. CDR3 nucleotides: TGCGCCAGCAGCTTAGAGGGGGCGGCTAATGAAAAACTGTTTTTT. It codes for CASSLEGAANEKLFF.

This clonotype was recorded at least ten times. The V call is TRBV20-1, the J call TRBJ2-1, with D possibly TRBD1 on 5 matching bases. The CDR3 spans 14 residues. CDR1 and CDR2 (germline): DFQATT, SNEGSKA (reference sequence). V was trimmed by 3 bases and J by 3 bases, leaving 12 bases between them. DNA of the CDR3: TGCAGTGCTAGGATCCCAGACAGCTACAATGAGCAGTTCTTC. It is translated as CSARIPDSYNEQFF.

This clonotype has more than one count but fewer than ten. The DNA for the CDR3 is TGTGCCATCAGTGAGTCGGGGGGCATTCAGTACTTC. Encoded protein: CAISESGGIQYF. The chain is built from TRBV10-3 and TRBJ2-4; TRBD2 is a possible D gene (6 bases). Germline lookup yields CDR1 ENHRY and CDR2 SYGVKD. Trimming took off 0 bases at V and 9 bases at J, with 6 bases between the two ends. The CDR3 loop spans 12 amino acids.

The gene calls are TRBV24-1 and TRBJ2-4, with a possible D match to TRBD2 (5 bases). CDR1 KGHDR and CDR2 SFDVKD come from the germline V gene. With 2 bases removed from V and 0 bases from J, the gap between germline ends came to 13 bases. CDR3 length: 17 residues. CDR3 DNA sequence: TGTGCCACCAGTGATTGGGCCCGGGGATTAGCCAAAAACATTCAGTACTTC. It is translated as CATSDWARGLAKNIQYF.

The chain links TRBV6-1 to TRBJ2-7; unclear D gene. Germline CDR1 is MNHNS and CDR2 is SASEGT. This CDR3 is built from 14 residues. V dropped 2 bases and J dropped 0 bases, with 8 bases sitting between them. CDR3 in amino acids: CASSEPGFSYEQYV. The CDR3 DNA is TGTGCCAGCAGTGAACCCGGATTCTCCTACGAGCAGTACGTC.

In this sample, this clonotype turned up a few times. The rearrangement uses TRBV7-9 and TRBJ1-2; D gene unclear. Germline-derived CDR1 and CDR2 are SEHNR and FQNEAQ (reference sequence). V shed 5 bases and J shed 6 bases, with 7 bases lying between them. This CDR3 has 11 residues. For the CDR3, the DNA is TGTGCCAGCAGCCCGTCTGATGGCTACACCTTC. It yields the protein CASSPSDGYTF. Full variable domain (outside the CDR3, taken from reference TRBV7-9 and TRBJ1-2): DTGVSQNPRHKITKRGQNVTFRCDPISEHNRLYWYRQTLGQGPEFLTYFQNEAQLEKSRLLSDRFSAERPKGSFSTLEIQRTEQGDSAMYLCASSPSDGYTFGSGTRLTVV.

This clonotype has ten or more counts. V is TRBV27 and J is TRBJ2-1, with D perhaps matching TRBD2 (5 bases). With 6 bases removed from V and 0 bases from J, the gap between germline ends came to 18 bases. Germline V lookup: CDR1 MNHEY, CDR2 SMNVEV (reference sequence). This CDR3 is 17 amino acids long. This CDR3 is CASSSPEGFSSYNEQFF. For the CDR3, the DNA is TGTGCCAGCAGCTCCCCTGAGGGATTCAGCTCCTACAATGAGCAGTTCTTC.

This clonotype turned up a few times. The V gene is TRBV7-6, the J gene TRBJ1-1, with 7 bases identical to TRBD1. V was clipped by 0 bases and J by 10 bases; unmatched bases: 5. The CDR3 loop spans 13 amino acids. The V gene's germline CDR1 is SGHVS and CDR2 FNYEAQ. The CDR3 bases are TGTGCCAGCAGCTTAGCCGACAGGGAAGGAGCTTTCTTT. Its translation is CASSLADREGAFF.